Detailed here is one T cell receptor beta chain. The antigen is not known. The PCR ran on 60 Vbeta and 13 Jbeta primers. This table comes from immunoSEQ multiplex PCR, and its TCRdb copy is limited to in-frame clones, with some not included. This sample's table has 60,000 to 75,000 clones. These data come from a study of cytomegalovirus exposure and HLA in healthy donors. General study results and limits: Earlier findings revealed that most TCR beta V segments proved productive either about 90% or about 30% of the time.

CDR1 and CDR2 from the germline V gene are MNHEY and SVGAGI. Trimming shortened V by 0 bases and J by 7 bases, and 13 bases separated the two germline ends. This CDR3 spans 16 amino acids. The chain is built from TRBV6-5 and TRBJ1-6, with D perhaps matching TRBD1 (5 bases). Sample: PBMCs. This TCR came from a female donor in good health and CMV-seropositive. CDR3 amino acids: CASSYSPGLANSPLHF. The CDR3, as DNA: TGTGCCAGCAGTTACTCACCAGGGTTGGCCAATTCACCCCTCCACTTT.